A single T cell receptor (beta chain) is shown here with its context. All donors with ophthalmopathy were recorded as having moderate-to-severe activity, CAS ≥3, NOSPECS ≥4 and a duration under 3 months. Patients were excluded if they had other autoimmune diseases or uncontrolled infections, and likewise if pregnancy or lactation applied. A roughly 10 ml volume of fresh peripheral blood provided the PBMCs. The data derive from a study of Graves' ophthalmopathy and Graves' hyperthyroidism. As the template, RNA transcripts were used to amplify TCR beta CDR3 regions. The first-round RT-PCR employed HTBI primers together with the Qiagen OneStep RT-PCR kit. A multiplex PCR was then performed as the second round. TCRdb analysed the multiplex PCR reads with MiXCR anew, one entry per CDR3 protein. The sample records 340,000 or so distinct CDR3 sequences, roughly 17% being singletons. The CDR3 consists of 18 residues. Trimming left V 9 bases short and J 1 base short, with 28 bases between. Germline V gene data show CDR1 as SNHLY and CDR2 as FYNNEI.

The chain is built from TRBV2 and TRBJ2-7; TRBD2 might be the D (6 bases). The sequence came from an adult man with Graves' ophthalmopathy. Sequencing was done on a sample of peripheral blood. CDR3 protein: CASTIQFSGGGHSYEQYF. In nucleotides, the CDR3 is TGTGCCAGTACAATCCAGTTTAGCGGCGGAGGGCATTCCTACGAGCAGTACTTC.